This T cell receptor beta chain came from a study of T cell responses to AZD1222 COVID-19 vaccine. The length of the CDR3 is 16 residues. With 0 bases clipped from V and 7 bases from J, the junction kept 5 bases outside the gene matches. Per the germline V gene, CDR1 is SGDLS and CDR2 is YYNGEE. A word on this clone: The antigen remains undetermined.

Profiling relied on immunoSEQ multiplex PCR, and the TCRdb table lists in-frame clones only, not all of them. Among 120,000 or so clones listed, around 89% were seen once. Findings and limits, study-wide: Only five or six people who got AZD1222 tested seropositive at baseline. Nearly half of unique spike-specific TCRs reportedly avoided B.1.351 and B.1.1.7 mutated regions. Spike-specific TCR breadth and depth were elevated following two AZD1222 doses. Clonal diversity may have been underestimated in mostly white British donors.

The receptor's source is an adult in good health. Here the sequenced sample was peripheral blood, taken on day 0 of MenACWY control vaccination. V is TRBV9 and J is TRBJ2-2, with TRBD2 matching over 11 bases. In nucleotides, the CDR3 is TGTGCCAGCAGCGTAGGACTAGCGGGAAGGGTCGGGGAGCTGTTTTTT. Its protein product is CASSVGLAGRVGELFF.